Listed below are T cell receptor beta chains from one sample, sequenced in a study of Ad26.COV2.S vaccination and SARS-CoV-2 variants. Clones were sequenced by immunoSEQ multiplex PCR, and TCRdb holds only the in-frame ones, with some missing. Here the sample spans a few hundred thousand clones, roughly 90% being singletons. The specimen comprised peripheral blood, sampled in a trial of Ad26.COV2.S vaccine versus placebo. Receptor source: a person between 18 and 65 years old who received the Ad26.COV2.S COVID-19 vaccine or a placebo. Each CDR3 is given with its conserved first and last residue. D genes are given only for firm matches. Size values are once, few and many counts, or a class for expanded clones, and some rows have none.

-,TRBV5-8,TRBJ1-1,-,TGTGCCAGCAGCCCACAGGGGAACACTGAAGCTTTCTTT,CASSPQGNTEAFF
-,TRBV6-5,TRBJ1-4,once,TGTGCCAGCTGCCAGATGGGGCCAACTAATGAAAAACTGTTTTTT,CASCQMGPTNEKLFF
-,TRBV9,TRBJ2-2,-,TGTGCCAGCAGCCCCAGGGTAGAAGGGGAGCTGTTTTTT,CASSPRVEGELFF
-,TRBV5-8,TRBJ2-3,-,TGTGCCAGCAGCTTGAAGGGGGGGAGCACAGATACGCAGTATTTT,CASSLKGGSTDTQYF
-,TRBV13,TRBJ1-1,-,TGTGCCAGCAGCTTATGGGGGACTGAAGCTTTCTTT,CASSLWGTEAFF
-,TRBV6-1,TRBJ1-4,-,TGTGCCAGCAGTGAAGCAATGGGGGGAACGGAAAAACTGTTTTTT,CASSEAMGGTEKLFF
TRBD2,TRBV10-2,TRBJ2-1,once,TGCGCCAGCAGTGATTTAGGACTAGCGGGGGAGGGGAATGAGCAGTTCTTC,CASSDLGLAGEGNEQFF
TRBD2,TRBV6-2/TRBV6-3,TRBJ2-1,-,TGTGCCAGCAGTTCCCCGCTAGCGGCCTTAGGGAATGAGCAGTTCTTC,CASSSPLAALGNEQFF
-,TRBV27,TRBJ2-6,-,TGTGCCAGCAGTTCCCAACAAGCAGGGAGGAGGACCTCTGGGGCCAACGTCCTGACTTTC,CASSSQQAGRRTSGANVLTF
-,TRBV6-2/TRBV6-3,TRBJ1-1,-,TGTGCCAGCAGTACGAACCCCGACAGGAACACTGAAGCTTTCTTT,CASSTNPDRNTEAFF
TRBD1,TRBV11-2,TRBJ1-1,-,TGTGCCAGCAGCTTAGATCTGACAGGGAGGTCTGAAGCTTTCTTT,CASSLDLTGRSEAFF
TRBD1,TRBV19,TRBJ2-7,-,TGTGCCAGTAGTCCACAGAACACCGGGACAGCAGCCTACGAGCAGTACTTC,CASSPQNTGTAAYEQYF
-,TRBV2,TRBJ2-7,-,TGTGCCAGCAAACCAGGTTCCTACGAGCAGTACTTC,CASKPGSYEQYF
TRBD1,TRBV6-2/TRBV6-3,TRBJ2-2,few,TGTGCCAGCAGTTCGGGACAGACTAACACCGGGGAGCTGTTTTTT,CASSSGQTNTGELFF
TRBD1,TRBV6-1,TRBJ1-4,many,TGTGCCAGCAGTGAAGGACAGGGTTGGGAAAAACTGTTTTTT,CASSEGQGWEKLFF
-,TRBV4-3,TRBJ2-2,-,TGCGCCAGCAGCCAAGATATCTCCGGGGAGCTGTTTTTT,CASSQDISGELFF
-,TRBV3-1/TRBV3-2,TRBJ2-3,-,TGTGCCAGCAGCCAGGGGGGCGTCGGGCCAGATACGCAGTATTTT,CASSQGGVGPDTQYF
-,TRBV7-9,TRBJ1-4,-,TGTGCCAGCAGCGCTGGGACGTTAGTTAATGAAAAACTGTTTTTT,CASSAGTLVNEKLFF
-,TRBV7-2,TRBJ2-7,once,TGTGCCAGCAGCTTAGTTTTCGAGCAGTACTTC,CASSLVFEQYF
-,TRBV10-3,TRBJ1-2,-,TGTGCCACCGAGGGGGAATATGGCTACACCTTC,CATEGEYGYTF
-,TRBV4-3,TRBJ1-6,-,TGCGCCAGCAGCCAAGATATGTCTTCCTATAATTCACCCCTCCACTTT,CASSQDMSSYNSPLHF
TRBD2,TRBV4-3,TRBJ2-2,few,TGCGCCAGCAGCCAAGCGGCACGGGGGGGCCTGAACACCGGGGAGCTGTTTTTT,CASSQAARGGLNTGELFF
-,TRBV5-4,TRBJ2-2,-,TGTGCCAGCAGCTCGGGGCAGGATAACGGGGAGCTGTTTTTT,CASSSGQDNGELFF
-,TRBV3-1/TRBV3-2,TRBJ1-5,once,TGTGCCAGCAGCCAAAACGAGGACCTGAGGGGTCAGCCCCAGCATTTT,CASSQNEDLRGQPQHF
TRBD1,TRBV19,TRBJ1-1,-,TGTGCCAGTAGTAGAGACACCGTTCCAGGGGGTACTGAAGCTTTCTTT,CASSRDTVPGGTEAFF
-,TRBV4-1,TRBJ1-4,-,TGCGCCAGCAGCCAAGATCCCAACGTGGGTAATGAAAAACTGTTTTTT,CASSQDPNVGNEKLFF
-,TRBV30,TRBJ2-5,-,TGTGCCTGGAGTGCCGGGGTAGAACAAGAGACCCAGTACTTC,CAWSAGVEQETQYF
-,TRBV21-1,TRBJ2-2,-,TGTGCCAGCAGCAAAGGGAACAGGGGGCGGGCGGACACCGGGGAGCTGTTTTTT,CASSKGNRGRADTGELFF
-,TRBV9,TRBJ2-7,-,TGTGCCAGCAGCGAGGGGACGCGAGAGCAGTACTTC,CASSEGTREQYF
-,TRBV13,TRBJ2-7,-,TGTGCCAGCAGCTTAGGATTGGATGAGCAGTACTTC,CASSLGLDEQYF
-,TRBV6-5,TRBJ2-1,once,TGTGCCAGTCACGTCCGAACGGTGGGGGGCGAGCAGTTCTTC,CASHVRTVGGEQFF
TRBD2,TRBV28,TRBJ2-3,once,TGTGCCAGCAGTTTACCGAGCGGGAGCGTCACAGATACGCAGTATTTT,CASSLPSGSVTDTQYF
TRBD2,TRBV6-2/TRBV6-3,TRBJ2-5,-,TGTGCCAGCAGTTACTCGACGGGGGGTAGCCGACGGGAGACCCAGTACTTC,CASSYSTGGSRRETQYF
-,TRBV2,TRBJ1-5,-,TGTGCCAGCAGTGTTGGCAATCAGCCCCAGCATTTT,CASSVGNQPQHF
-,TRBV19,TRBJ1-6,-,TGTGCCAGTAGCACGGGGGGGGATTCACCCCTCCACTTT,CASSTGGDSPLHF
-,TRBV6-2/TRBV6-3,TRBJ1-5,-,TGTGCCAGCAGTTACCCACCTAGGCGAGGCAATCAGCCCCAGCATTTT,CASSYPPRRGNQPQHF
-,TRBV7-3,TRBJ1-1,-,TGTGCCAGCAGCTTACTGGGGACCACTGAAGCTTTCTTT,CASSLLGTTEAFF
-,TRBV14,TRBJ1-1,-,TGTGCCAGCAGCTTCGTCGGGGGGACTGAAGCTTTCTTT,CASSFVGGTEAFF
TRBD1,TRBV9,TRBJ2-7,-,TGTGCCAGCAGCATATCGGACAGGGCCGAGCAGTACTTC,CASSISDRAEQYF
-,TRBV6-1,TRBJ2-3,-,TGTGCCACCAGGGGGGGGGACTTCACAGATACGCAGTATTTT,CATRGGDFTDTQYF
TRBD1,TRBV19,TRBJ1-5,-,TGTGCCAGTGCCGTCGGGACAGGGCACCATAGCAATCAGCCCCAGCATTTT,CASAVGTGHHSNQPQHF
-,TRBV5-6,TRBJ1-4,-,TGTGCCAGCAGCTTGGAGGTGGGGGCTGAAAAACTGTTTTTT,CASSLEVGAEKLFF
-,TRBV7-3,TRBJ2-2,once,TGTGCCAGCAGCCCCTTTTCCACCGGGGAGCTGTTTTTT,CASSPFSTGELFF
TRBD2,TRBV7-8,TRBJ2-6,once,TGTGCCAGCACCGAGGGGAGCGGGGGATTCTCTGGGGCCAACGTCCTGACTTTC,CASTEGSGGFSGANVLTF
-,TRBV4-3,TRBJ1-2,-,TGCGCCAGCAGCCAAGTACTTGGGGAGAACTATGGCTACACCTTC,CASSQVLGENYGYTF
-,TRBV24-1,TRBJ2-3,-,TGTGCCACCAGTGATTTGGTTCCAGATACGCAGTATTTT,CATSDLVPDTQYF
-,TRBV27,TRBJ2-6,-,TGTGCCAGCAGTTTATCGGCGAATGGGGCCAACGTCCTGACTTTC,CASSLSANGANVLTF
-,TRBV30,TRBJ1-5,-,TGTGCCTGGAGCAGGGTCTTATGGCAGCCCCAGCATTTT,CAWSRVLWQPQHF
-,TRBV9,TRBJ2-3,once,TGTGCCAGCAGCGTGTCTAATTTAGATACGCAGTATTTT,CASSVSNLDTQYF
-,TRBV18,TRBJ2-3,-,TGTGCCAGCTCACCACCTCAGGGACGCACAGATACGCAGTATTTT,CASSPPQGRTDTQYF
-,TRBV4-1,TRBJ1-3,-,TGCGCCAGCAGCCCCGTAGGAAACACCATATATTTT,CASSPVGNTIYF
TRBD1,TRBV5-5,TRBJ2-1,-,TGTGCCAGCAGTTTAGGGACAGGTAACTACAATGAGCAGTTCTTC,CASSLGTGNYNEQFF
-,TRBV6-6,TRBJ1-4,few,TGTGCCAGCAAGGGAGACCGTGAAAAACTGTTTTTT,CASKGDREKLFF
TRBD1,TRBV30,TRBJ1-2,-,TGTGCCTGGAGAGGCCCCTACAGGGGGAAATTGACTAACTATGGCTACACCTTC,CAWRGPYRGKLTNYGYTF
-,TRBV4-1,TRBJ1-6,-,TGCGCCAGCAGCCAAGGGGTATCCTATAATTCACCCCTCCACTTT,CASSQGVSYNSPLHF
-,TRBV9,TRBJ1-1,-,TGTGCCAGCAGCGTAGTCGGGGGGGCTAACACTGAAGCTTTCTTT,CASSVVGGANTEAFF
-,TRBV28,TRBJ2-1,-,TGTGCCAGCAGTCGTACAGGCATCTACAATGAGCAGTTCTTC,CASSRTGIYNEQFF
-,TRBV4-3,TRBJ2-3,-,TGCGCCAGCAGCCAAAGGGTCAGCTATGTGCCAGATACGCAGTATTTT,CASSQRVSYVPDTQYF
-,TRBV4-1,TRBJ1-1,-,TGCGCCAGCAGCCAACCACAGGGTAGTGCTGAAGCTTTCTTT,CASSQPQGSAEAFF